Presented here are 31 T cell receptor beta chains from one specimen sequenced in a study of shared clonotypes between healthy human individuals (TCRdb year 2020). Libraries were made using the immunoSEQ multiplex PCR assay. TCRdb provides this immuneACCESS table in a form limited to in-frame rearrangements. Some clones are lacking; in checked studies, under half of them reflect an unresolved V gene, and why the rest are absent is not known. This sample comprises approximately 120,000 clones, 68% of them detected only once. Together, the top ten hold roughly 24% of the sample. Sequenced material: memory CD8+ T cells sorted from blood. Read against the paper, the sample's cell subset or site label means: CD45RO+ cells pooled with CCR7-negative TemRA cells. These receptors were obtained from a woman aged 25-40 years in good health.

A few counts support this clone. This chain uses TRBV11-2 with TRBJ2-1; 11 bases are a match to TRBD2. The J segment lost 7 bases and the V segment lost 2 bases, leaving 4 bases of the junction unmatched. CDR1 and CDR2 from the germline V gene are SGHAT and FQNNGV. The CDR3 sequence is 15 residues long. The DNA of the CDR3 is TGTGCCAGCAGCTTAAGGACTAGCGGGTTGAATGAGCAGTTCTTC. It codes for CASSLRTSGLNEQFF.

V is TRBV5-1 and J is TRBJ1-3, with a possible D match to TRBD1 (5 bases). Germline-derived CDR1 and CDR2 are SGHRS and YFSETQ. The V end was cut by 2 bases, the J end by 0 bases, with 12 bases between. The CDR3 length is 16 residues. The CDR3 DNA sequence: TGCGCCAGCAGCTTATGGCAGGGCATCTCTGGAAACACCATATATTTT. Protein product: CASSLWQGISGNTIYF.

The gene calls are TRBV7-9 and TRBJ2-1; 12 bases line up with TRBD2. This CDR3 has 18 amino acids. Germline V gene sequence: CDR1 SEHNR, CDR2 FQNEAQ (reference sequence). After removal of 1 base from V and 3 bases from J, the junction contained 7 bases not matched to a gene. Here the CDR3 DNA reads TGTGCCAGCAGCTTAGGGGGAACTAGCGGGAGGATCTACAATGAGCAGTTCTTC. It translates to CASSLGGTSGRIYNEQFF.

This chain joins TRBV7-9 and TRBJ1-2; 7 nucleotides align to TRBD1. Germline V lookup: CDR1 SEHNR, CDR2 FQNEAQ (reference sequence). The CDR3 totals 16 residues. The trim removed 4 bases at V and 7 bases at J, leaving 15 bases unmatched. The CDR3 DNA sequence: TGTGCCAGCAGCTCCCTCGGCAGGGGACAGATAGTTGGCTACACCTTC. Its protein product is CASSSLGRGQIVGYTF.

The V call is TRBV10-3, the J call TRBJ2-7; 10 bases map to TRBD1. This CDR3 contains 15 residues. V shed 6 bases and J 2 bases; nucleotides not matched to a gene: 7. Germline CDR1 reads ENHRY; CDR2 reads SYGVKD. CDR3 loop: CAISTGTGVTYEQYF. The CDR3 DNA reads TGTGCCATCAGCACCGGGACAGGGGTAACCTACGAGCAGTACTTC.

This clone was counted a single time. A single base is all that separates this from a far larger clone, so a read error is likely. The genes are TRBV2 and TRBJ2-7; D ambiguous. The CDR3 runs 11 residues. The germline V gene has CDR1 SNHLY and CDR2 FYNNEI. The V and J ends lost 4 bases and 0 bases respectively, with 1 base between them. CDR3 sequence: CASSGSYEQYF. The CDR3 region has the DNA TGTGCCAGCAGTGGCTCCTACGAGCAGTACTTC.

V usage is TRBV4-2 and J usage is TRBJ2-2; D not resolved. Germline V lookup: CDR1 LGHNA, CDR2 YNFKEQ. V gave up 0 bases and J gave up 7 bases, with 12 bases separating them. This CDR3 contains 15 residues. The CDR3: CASSQDPQLGGELFF. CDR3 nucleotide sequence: TGTGCCAGCAGCCAAGATCCACAGTTAGGCGGGGAGCTGTTTTTT.

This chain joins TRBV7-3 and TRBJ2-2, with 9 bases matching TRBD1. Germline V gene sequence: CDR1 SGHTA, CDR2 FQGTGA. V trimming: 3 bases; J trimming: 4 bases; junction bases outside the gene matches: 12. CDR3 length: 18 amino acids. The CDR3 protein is CASSFNNRGPRGTGELFF. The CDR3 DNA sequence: TGTGCCAGCAGCTTCAATAACAGGGGGCCCCGAGGCACCGGGGAGCTGTTTTTT.

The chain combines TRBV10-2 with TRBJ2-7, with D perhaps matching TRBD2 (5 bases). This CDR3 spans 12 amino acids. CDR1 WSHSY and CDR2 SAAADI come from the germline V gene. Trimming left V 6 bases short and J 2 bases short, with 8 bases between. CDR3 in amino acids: CASRDLAYEQYF. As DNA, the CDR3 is TGCGCCAGCAGGGACTTGGCCTACGAGCAGTACTTC.

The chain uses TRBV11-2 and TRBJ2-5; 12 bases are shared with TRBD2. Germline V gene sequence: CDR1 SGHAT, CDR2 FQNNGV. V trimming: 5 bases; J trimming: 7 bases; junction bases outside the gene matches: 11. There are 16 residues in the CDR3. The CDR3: CASSPTSGGEGGTQYF. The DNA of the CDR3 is TGTGCCAGCAGCCCGACTAGCGGGGGAGAGGGGGGGACCCAGTACTTC.

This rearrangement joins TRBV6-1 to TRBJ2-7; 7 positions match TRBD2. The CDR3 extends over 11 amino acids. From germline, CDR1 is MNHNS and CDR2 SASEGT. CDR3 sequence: CATSDLYEQYF. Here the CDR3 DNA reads TGTGCAACTAGCGACCTCTACGAGCAGTACTTC.

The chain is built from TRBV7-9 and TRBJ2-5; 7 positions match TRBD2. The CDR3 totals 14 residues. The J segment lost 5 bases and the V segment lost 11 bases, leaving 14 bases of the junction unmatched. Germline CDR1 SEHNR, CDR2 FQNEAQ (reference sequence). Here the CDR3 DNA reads TGTGCCTCCGCGGATGGCGGGAGTTGGGAGACCCAGTACTTC. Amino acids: CASADGGSWETQYF.

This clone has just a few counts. CDR3 coding DNA: TGTGCCAGCAGTCCGAGCGGGAGGGCCGTCTATGAGCAGTTCTTC. Translated, it gives CASSPSGRAVYEQFF. The chain recombines TRBV6-1 with TRBJ2-1; 10 bases are a match to TRBD2. V lost 5 bases to trimming and J lost 8 bases; unmatched junction nucleotides: 9. The CDR3 runs to 15 residues. Germline V lookup: CDR1 MNHNS, CDR2 SASEGT.

The CDR3 DNA reads as TGTGCCAGCAGCCTAGGACTGGTTTGGGAGCAGTACTTC. Its translation: CASSLGLVWEQYF. This rearrangement joins TRBV7-8 to TRBJ2-7; possible D gene TRBD2, 5 bases. The V and J ends lost 5 bases and 7 bases respectively, with 15 bases between them. This CDR3 contains 13 residues. CDR1 SGHVS and CDR2 FQNEAQ come from the germline V gene.

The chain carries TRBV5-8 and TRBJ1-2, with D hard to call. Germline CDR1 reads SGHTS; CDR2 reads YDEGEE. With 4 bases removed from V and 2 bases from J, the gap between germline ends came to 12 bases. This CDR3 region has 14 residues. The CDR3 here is CASSLLTGNYGYTF. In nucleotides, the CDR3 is TGTGCCAGCAGCCTACTGACGGGGAACTATGGCTACACCTTC.

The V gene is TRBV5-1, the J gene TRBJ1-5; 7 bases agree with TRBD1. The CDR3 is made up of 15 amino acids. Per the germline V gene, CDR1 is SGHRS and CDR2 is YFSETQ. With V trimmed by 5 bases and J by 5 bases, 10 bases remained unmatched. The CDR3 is CASSWTGFKDQPQHF. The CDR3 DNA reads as TGCGCCAGCAGTTGGACAGGCTTTAAGGATCAGCCCCAGCATTTT.

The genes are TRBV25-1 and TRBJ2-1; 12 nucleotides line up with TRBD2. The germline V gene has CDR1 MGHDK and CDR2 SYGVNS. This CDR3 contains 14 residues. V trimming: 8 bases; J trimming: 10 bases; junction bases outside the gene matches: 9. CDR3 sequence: CASLGLAGPGEQFF. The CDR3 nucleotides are TGTGCCAGCCTAGGACTAGCGGGACCGGGCGAGCAGTTCTTC.

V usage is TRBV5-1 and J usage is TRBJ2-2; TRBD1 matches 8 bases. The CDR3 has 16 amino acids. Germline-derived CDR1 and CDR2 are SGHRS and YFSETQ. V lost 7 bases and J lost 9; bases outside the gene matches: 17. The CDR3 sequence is CASHSQPGGAGRELFF. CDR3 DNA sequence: TGCGCCAGCCATTCTCAGCCAGGGGGCGCGGGTAGGGAGCTGTTTTTT.

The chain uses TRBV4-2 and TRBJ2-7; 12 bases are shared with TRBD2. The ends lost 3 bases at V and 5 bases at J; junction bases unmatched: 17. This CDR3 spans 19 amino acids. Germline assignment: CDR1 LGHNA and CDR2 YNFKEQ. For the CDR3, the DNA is TGTGCCAGCAGCCAGGCTCAGTTTGGGGCTAGCGGGAGGGCCCACGAGCAGTACTTC. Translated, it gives CASSQAQFGASGRAHEQYF.

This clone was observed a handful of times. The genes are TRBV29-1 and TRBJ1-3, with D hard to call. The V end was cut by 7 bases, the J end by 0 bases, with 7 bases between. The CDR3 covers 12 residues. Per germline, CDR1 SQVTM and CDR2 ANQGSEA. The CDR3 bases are TGCAGCGGTGGGAGCTCTGGAAACACCATATATTTT. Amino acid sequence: CSGGSSGNTIYF.

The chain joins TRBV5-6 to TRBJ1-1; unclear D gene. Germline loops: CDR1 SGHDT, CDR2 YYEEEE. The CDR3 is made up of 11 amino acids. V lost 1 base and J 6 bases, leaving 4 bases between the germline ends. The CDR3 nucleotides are TGTGCCAGCAGCTTGTTGGCTGAAGCTTTCTTT. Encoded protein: CASSLLAEAFF.

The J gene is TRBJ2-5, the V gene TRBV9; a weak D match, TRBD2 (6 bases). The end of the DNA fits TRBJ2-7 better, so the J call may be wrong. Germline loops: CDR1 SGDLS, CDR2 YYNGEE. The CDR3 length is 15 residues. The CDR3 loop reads CASSVDPGLEYEQYF. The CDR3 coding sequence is TGTGCCAGCAGCGTAGACCCGGGACTTGAATACGAGCAGTACTTC.

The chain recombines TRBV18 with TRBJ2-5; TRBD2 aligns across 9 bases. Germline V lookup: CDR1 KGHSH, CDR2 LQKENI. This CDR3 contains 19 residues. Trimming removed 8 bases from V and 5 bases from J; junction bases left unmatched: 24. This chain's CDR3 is CASTGPVAGAFTGYETQYF. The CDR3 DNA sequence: TGTGCCAGCACAGGACCTGTAGCGGGAGCCTTTACGGGTTATGAGACCCAGTACTTC.

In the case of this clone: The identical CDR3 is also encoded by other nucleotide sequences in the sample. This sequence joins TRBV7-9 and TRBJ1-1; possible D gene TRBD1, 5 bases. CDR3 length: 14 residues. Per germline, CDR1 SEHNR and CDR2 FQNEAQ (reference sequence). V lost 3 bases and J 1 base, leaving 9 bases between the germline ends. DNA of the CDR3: TGTGCCAGCAGCTTGCAGGGTGGGAACACTGAAGCTTTCTTT. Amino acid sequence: CASSLQGGNTEAFF.

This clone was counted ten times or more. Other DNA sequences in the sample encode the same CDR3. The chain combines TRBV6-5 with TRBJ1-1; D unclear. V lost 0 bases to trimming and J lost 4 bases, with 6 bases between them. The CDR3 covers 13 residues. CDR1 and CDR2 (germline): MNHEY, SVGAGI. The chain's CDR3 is CASSYSEVTEAFF. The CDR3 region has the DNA TGTGCCAGCAGTTACTCTGAGGTCACTGAAGCTTTCTTT.

This chain's CDR3 is CASSGNTRYYGYTF. The CDR3 coding sequence is TGTGCCAGCAGTGGTAATACTAGGTACTATGGCTACACCTTC. The chain recombines TRBV2 with TRBJ1-2; D is uncertain. The CDR3 contains 14 residues. Germline V lookup: CDR1 SNHLY, CDR2 FYNNEI. V was pared by 4 bases and J by 3 bases, with 12 bases between.

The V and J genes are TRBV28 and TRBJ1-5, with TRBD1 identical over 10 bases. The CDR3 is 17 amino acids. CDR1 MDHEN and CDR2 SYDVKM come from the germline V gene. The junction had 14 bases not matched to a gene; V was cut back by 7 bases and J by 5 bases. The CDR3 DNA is TGTGCCAGCACGGACAGGGGGAAGGGATGGCAGCATCAGCCCCAGCATTTT. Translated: CASTDRGKGWQHQPQHF.

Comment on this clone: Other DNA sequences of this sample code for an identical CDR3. In DNA, the CDR3 is TGTGCCAGCAGTTTATCCCTAGCGGGGGGAACCGGGGAGCTGTTTTTT. It is translated as CASSLSLAGGTGELFF. The V and J genes are TRBV28 and TRBJ2-2, with 11 bases matching TRBD2. Trimming cost V 1 base and J 5 bases; bases outside gene matches: 3. The CDR3 has 16 residues. Germline CDR1 MDHEN, CDR2 SYDVKM.

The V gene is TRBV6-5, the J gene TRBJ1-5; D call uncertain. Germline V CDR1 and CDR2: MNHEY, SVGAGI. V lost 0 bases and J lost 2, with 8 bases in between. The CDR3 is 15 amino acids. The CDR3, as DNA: TGTGCCAGCAGTTACTCAAGGGCCGGCAATCAGCCCCAGCATTTT. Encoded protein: CASSYSRAGNQPQHF.

The CDR3 region has the DNA TGTGCCAGCAGCTTAGATGGACTAGCGGGAGCTAGCGGGGAGCTGTTTTTT. Residues: CASSLDGLAGASGELFF. This sequence joins TRBV7-9 and TRBJ2-2, with 13 bases fitting TRBD2. The CDR3 has 17 amino acids. V lost 1 base, J lost 7 bases, and 6 bases stayed unmatched. Germline loops: CDR1 SEHNR, CDR2 FQNEAQ (reference sequence).

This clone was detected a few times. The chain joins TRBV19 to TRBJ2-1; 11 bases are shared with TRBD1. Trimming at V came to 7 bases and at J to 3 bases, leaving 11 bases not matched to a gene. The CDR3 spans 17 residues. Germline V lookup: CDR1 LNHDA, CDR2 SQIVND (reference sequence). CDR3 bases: TGTGCCAGTACGGAGTCAGGGGGGACAGGGGGCTACAATGAGCAGTTCTTC. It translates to CASTESGGTGGYNEQFF.